This T cell receptor (beta chain) was recorded in a study of T cell responses to AZD1222 COVID-19 vaccine. This clone has a handful of counts. Its antigen remains unidentified. The CDR3 is 14 residues long. The V end was cut by 8 bases, the J end by 6 bases, with 19 bases between. Germline values: CDR1 MNHEY, CDR2 SVGAGI. General study points: Two AZD1222 administrations were followed by greater Spike-specific TCR breadth and depth.

Using immunoSEQ multiplex PCR, the repertoire was profiled, and TCRdb retains in-frame clones only, with some absent. The table has tens of thousands of clones, approximately 80% seen once. Sequences were derived from peripheral blood, sampled on day 0 of AZD1222 vaccination. The genes are TRBV6-5 and TRBJ1-2, with D unresolved. This TCR derives from an adult in good health. The CDR3 is CASRFSINADGYTF. As DNA, the CDR3 is TGTGCCAGCCGCTTCAGCATTAACGCGGATGGCTACACCTTC.